This entry is about one TCR beta chain. This clone's antigen is unknown. The sample holds no much larger clone one base away, and base qualities are not on file. The source of the sample is a study of blood T cell repertoires in COVID-19 (dated by TCRdb to 2019 to 2021). In the study overall: Collaborator samples came from the United States, Italy and Spain and covered acute and convalescent phases of COVID-19. The material from the prospective study consisted of cDNA or gDNA derived from T cells, B-cell-depleted T cells, or PBMCs. The dataset comprised deeply sampled blood TCRbeta repertoires from subjects exposed to, actively infected with, or recovered from COVID-19. The repertoires were made available in a free public database intended to serve as a resource for research on the immune response to SARS-CoV-2. The samples were drawn from the first 160 participants of the ongoing ImmuneRACE study and from over 950 subjects provided by 6 global collaborators. Nearly every sample came with metadata listing a de-identified subject ID, COVID-19 status, age in years and sex. Where available, HLA class I and class II types were taken from metadata supplied by the sample provider and were not determined by assay-based typing. Findings and caveats that apply to the study as a whole: How much clinical and demographic metadata was included differed by source and by participant, and the metadata was provided uncurated.

Participants in the prospective study were enrolled through a virtual design, were aged about 18 to 100 years, and lived in some 24 United States geographic areas. To assign participants to cohorts, the prospective study relied on clinical history that participants themselves reported in a screening survey and a study questionnaire. For ImmuneRACE Cohort 3, a participant was defined as recovered based on two consecutive negative NP/OP PCR tests, clearance by a healthcare professional, or resolution of symptoms. In the prospective study, mobile phlebotomists collected whole blood, serum and a nasopharyngeal or oropharyngeal swab from each participant. Additional blood draws and questionnaires over a 2-month period could optionally be provided by prospective study participants. Before DNA extraction, prospective study blood samples were shipped either frozen or at room temperature. TCRbeta CDR3 regions were amplified from genomic DNA using the immunoSEQ Assay, a bias-controlled multiplex PCR. As for the original processing: Nucleated cell counts per sample were estimated from amplification of reference gene primers within the assay. To quantify the absolute abundance of each unique TCRbeta CDR3 rearrangement, sequence reads were collapsed and filtered. Productive Simpson clonality was computed per sample as the square root of Simpson's diversity index over productive rearrangements. In TCRdb, the immuneACCESS table is reduced to in-frame sequences with V and J assigned. These tables do not hold every clone; where another copy was compared, an unresolved V gene accounts for under half, and the others remain unexplained. The DNA was the basis for D and trimming; V, J and clone size are from that table. The sample data list a few hundred thousand clones, and approximately 84% of these were observed just once. Around 3.6% of the sample is held by the ten biggest clonotypes.

The CDR1 and CDR2 encoded by the germline V gene are SGDLS and YYNGEE. V is pruned by 3 bases and J by 6 bases, leaving 8 bases of the junction without a gene match. The CDR3 spans 16 residues, from the cysteine through the phenylalanine. Only the CDR3 portion is preserved as DNA: 48 bases, with reading frame beginning at the first base. The sequenced sample was PBMCs or T cells enriched from blood (not recorded which). This receptor was taken from a man in his fifties who had recovered from COVID-19. The chain was built from TRBV9 and TRBJ2-2; TRBD2 aligns with 10 central bases. The DNA reads TGTGCCAGCAGCGGCCCGGGACTAGCGTGGTCCGGGGAGCTGTTTTTT. It translates to CASSGPGLAWSGELFF. With the portions outside the CDR3 filled from the reference TRBV9 and TRBJ2-2 genes, the complete variable region becomes DSGVTQTPKHLITATGQRVTLRCSPRSGDLSVYWYQQSLDQGLQFLIQYYNGEERAKGNILERFSAQQFPDLHSELNLSSLELGDSALYFCASSGPGLAWSGELFFGEGSRLTVL.